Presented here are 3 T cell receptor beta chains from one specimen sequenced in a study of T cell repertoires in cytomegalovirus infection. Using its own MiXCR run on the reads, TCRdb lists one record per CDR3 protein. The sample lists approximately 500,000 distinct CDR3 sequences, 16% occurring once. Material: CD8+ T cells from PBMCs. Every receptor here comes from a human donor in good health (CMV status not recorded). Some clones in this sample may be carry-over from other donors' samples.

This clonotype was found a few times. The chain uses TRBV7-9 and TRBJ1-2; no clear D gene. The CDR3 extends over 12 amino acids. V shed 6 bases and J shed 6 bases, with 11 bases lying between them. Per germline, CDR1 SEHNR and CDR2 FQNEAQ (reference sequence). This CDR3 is CASSPDLNGYTF. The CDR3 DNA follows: TGTGCCAGCAGTCCTGACTTGAATGGCTACACCTTC.

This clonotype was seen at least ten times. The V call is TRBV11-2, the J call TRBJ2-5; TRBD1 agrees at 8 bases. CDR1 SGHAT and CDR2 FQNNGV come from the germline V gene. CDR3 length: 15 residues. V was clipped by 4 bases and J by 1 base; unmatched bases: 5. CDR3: CASSSDRGPQETQYF. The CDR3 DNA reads TGTGCCAGCAGCTCTGACAGGGGCCCCCAAGAGACCCAGTACTTC.

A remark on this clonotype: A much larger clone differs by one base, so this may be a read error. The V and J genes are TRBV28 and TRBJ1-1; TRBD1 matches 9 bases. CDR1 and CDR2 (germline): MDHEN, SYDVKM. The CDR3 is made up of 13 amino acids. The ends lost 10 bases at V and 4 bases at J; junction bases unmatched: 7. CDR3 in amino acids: CAIRGDRVTEAFF. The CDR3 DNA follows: TGTGCCATCCGGGGGGACAGGGTCACTGAAGCTTTCTTT.